This record covers a single T cell receptor (beta chain). Some clones are missing from TCRdb's copy, which holds only in-frame ones; the method was immunoSEQ multiplex PCR. The table records about 140,000 clones, 70% to 85% of them present only once. These data come from a study of blood T cell repertoires in COVID-19. The wider study: Collection of acute and convalescent COVID-19 samples took place in the United States, Italy and Spain.

The CDR3 has 13 amino acids. CDR1 and CDR2 from the germline V gene are MDHEN and SYDVKM. Trimming removed 6 bases from V and 4 bases from J; junction bases left unmatched: 3. This chain joins TRBV28 and TRBJ1-5, with TRBD1 identical over 7 bases. Source material: peripheral blood. This receptor was taken from an elderly woman in a cohort sampled during active or convalescent COVID-19. DNA for the CDR3: TGTGCCAGCAGATTACAGGGGAATCAGCCCCAGCATTTT. Its protein product is CASRLQGNQPQHF.